The rows below give T cell receptor beta chains drawn from one sample of a study of vaccination and CD4 T cells after COVID-19. TCRdb itself ran the PCR reads through MiXCR, one entry per CDR3 protein. The sample has about 22,000 distinct CDR3 sequences; about 58% are singletons. The source was CD4+ T cells from blood, collected before SARS-CoV-2 vaccination. All receptors come from a human donor who had recovered from COVID-19. The CDR3 runs from the conserved cysteine through the conserved F or W.

j_call v_call cdr3_aa
TRBJ1-2 TRBV27 CATRDQANYGYTF
TRBJ2-2 TRBV20-1 CSARDGEGARTGELFF
TRBJ1-2 TRBV20-1 CSAPLAGAINYGYTF
TRBJ1-5 TRBV20-1 CSARASNQPQHF
TRBJ2-3 TRBV7-2 CASSTGSTDTQYF
TRBJ2-7 TRBV27 CASSLRGVTYEQYF
TRBJ1-2 TRBV7-2 CASSRQALYGYTF
TRBJ1-6 TRBV6-5 CASSLGGGSANSPLHF
TRBJ1-2 TRBV2 CASSLEYGYTF
TRBJ2-7 TRBV20-1 CSAKRSSYEQYF
TRBJ2-7 TRBV20-1 CSARGIAGGRREQYF
TRBJ2-2 TRBV28 CASSVNRILVGELFF
TRBJ1-6 TRBV11-2 CASSLGTEELHF